The 31 T cell receptor beta chains presented below share a single source sample, sequenced in a study of T cells in Graves' hyperthyroidism and ophthalmopathy. The investigators amplified TCR beta CDR3 regions from RNA transcripts. Primed by the HTBI set, a first-round RT-PCR was run on the TCR CDR3. TCRdb passed the multiplex PCR reads through MiXCR, listing each CDR3 protein once. The sample holds 300,000 to 400,000 distinct CDR3 sequences, 13% seen once. Sequencing was performed on blood. These TCRs come from a young woman with Graves' hyperthyroidism.

This sequence joins TRBV18 and TRBJ1-2; maybe TRBD1 (5 bases). V lost 3 bases to trimming and J lost 10 bases, with 12 bases between them. Germline V lookup: CDR1 KGHSH, CDR2 LQKENI. The CDR3 runs 12 residues. CDR3 DNA sequence: TGTGCCAGCTCACCCGACAGTTTATCCTACACCTTC. Translating gives CASSPDSLSYTF.

The CDR3 DNA is TGTGCCAGTAGGCTCGGGACTAGCGGGGGGTCTCGCACAGATACGCAGTATTTT. It specifies CASRLGTSGGSRTDTQYF. The chain has TRBV19 and TRBJ2-3; 15 bases agree with TRBD2. Unmatched junction bases numbered 8, after V lost 6 bases and J lost 1 base. This CDR3 is 18 amino acids long. The germline gives CDR1 LNHDA, CDR2 SQIVND (reference sequence).

This clonotype was found once. This may be a read error: a much more frequent sequence differs by one nucleotide. The chain joins TRBV12-3 or TRBV12-4 to TRBJ1-2; TRBD1 might be the D (5 bases). The CDR3 is 15 residues long. The CDR3 region has the DNA TGTGTCACCCGCCCCATGGGGGGGATCCACTATGGCTACACCTTC. This encodes CVTRPMGGIHYGYTF.

V gene TRBV9 combines with J gene TRBJ1-1, with D tentatively TRBD1 (6 bases). Between the trimmed V and J ends, which lost 0 bases and 10 bases, there was a span of 10 bases. The CDR3 consists of 12 residues. Germline lookup yields CDR1 SGDLS and CDR2 YYNGEE. The CDR3: CASSVGGAAAFF. CDR3 DNA sequence: TGTGCCAGCAGCGTAGGGGGGGCCGCAGCTTTCTTT.

In the case of this clonotype: A clone one base away is much larger, so this may be a read error. J is TRBJ2-5 and V is TRBV20-1; D may be TRBD1 (6 bases). CDR1 and CDR2 from the germline V gene are DFQATT and SNEGSKA (reference sequence). With 5 bases removed from V and 5 bases from J, the gap between germline ends came to 9 bases. The CDR3 consists of 11 residues. The CDR3 sequence: CSADRIETQYF. CDR3 bases: TGCAGTGCTGACAGGATTGAGACCCAGTACTTC.

Many counts were recorded for this clonotype. The rearrangement links TRBV20-1 to TRBJ2-3; D uncertain. Trimming cost V 3 bases and J 4 bases, with 5 bases left between them. Germline-derived CDR1 and CDR2 are DFQATT and SNEGSKA (reference sequence). CDR3 size: 11 residues. DNA of the CDR3: TGCAGTGCTAGGATCCCAGATACGCAGTATTTT. As protein: CSARIPDTQYF.

V is TRBV28 and J is TRBJ2-5; D possibly matches TRBD1 or TRBD2 (5 bases each). Germline loops: CDR1 MDHEN, CDR2 SYDVKM. There are 15 residues in the CDR3. The germline V and J ends were trimmed by 2 bases and 13 bases, with 23 bases remaining between them. CDR3 bases: TGTGCCAGCAGTTTAAACTCCCCCCCCGGGGCGGGCGGGTACTTC. It specifies CASSLNSPPGAGGYF.

This clonotype appeared a few times. V is TRBV3-1 and J is TRBJ1-3; 7 bases are a match to TRBD1. The CDR3 is 18 amino acids. CDR1 and CDR2 (germline): LGHDT, YNNKEL (reference sequence). Unmatched junction bases numbered 12, after V lost 4 bases and J lost 0 bases. The CDR3 loop is CASSRIGQARSSGNTIYF. As DNA, the CDR3 is TGTGCCAGCAGCCGTATTGGACAGGCTCGATCCTCTGGAAACACCATATATTTT.

V and J are TRBV4-1 and TRBJ2-7; 8 nucleotides align to TRBD1. The CDR3 loop spans 16 amino acids. V was pared by 0 bases and J by 4 bases, with 8 bases of the junction left unmatched. CDR1 is MGHRA and CDR2 is YSYEKL in the germline V gene. The CDR3 DNA sequence: TGCGCCAGCAGCCAAGATGGACAGGGAGAGAGGTACGAGCAGTACTTC. Encoded protein: CASSQDGQGERYEQYF.

This clonotype has at least ten counts. The rearrangement joins TRBV28 to TRBJ1-4, with D possibly being TRBD1 (5 bases). V gave up 9 bases and J gave up 8 bases, with 13 bases separating them. The germline gives CDR1 MDHEN, CDR2 SYDVKM. This CDR3 spans 12 amino acids. The CDR3 spells CASRGPGEKLFF. In nucleotides, the CDR3 is TGTGCCAGTAGGGGCCCCGGAGAAAAACTGTTTTTT.

This clonotype was picked up many times. The chain joins TRBV20-1 to TRBJ1-1; the D gene is possibly TRBD1 (5 bases). The CDR3 has 16 residues. The V end lost 3 bases, the J end lost 0 bases, and 17 bases lay between the germline ends. The V gene's germline CDR1 is DFQATT and CDR2 SNEGSKA (reference sequence). The CDR3 bases are TGCAGTGCTAGTTCGGGGACGGCTATCATGAACACTGAAGCTTTCTTT. Translation gives CSASSGTAIMNTEAFF.

This clonotype was seen repeatedly, ten times or more. This chain links TRBV2 with TRBJ1-2; TRBD1 matches 7 bases. The CDR3 sequence is 16 residues long. Trimming removed 3 bases from V and 5 bases from J; junction bases left unmatched: 12. Germline V gene lookup returns CDR1 SNHLY and CDR2 FYNNEI. The CDR3 reads CASSDLGQTLRYGYTF. CDR3 nucleotide sequence: TGTGCCAGCAGTGATTTGGGACAGACCCTTAGGTATGGCTACACCTTC.

A few counts support this clonotype. The chain carries TRBV4-3 and TRBJ1-2, with 7 bases aligning to TRBD1. The CDR3 has 15 amino acids. Germline V gene sequence: CDR1 LGHNA, CDR2 YSLEER. The junction had 5 bases not matched to a gene; V was cut back by 1 base and J by 3 bases. The CDR3 DNA sequence: TGCGCCAGCAGCCAAGCAGACAGGGCCCACTATGGCTACACCTTC. It is translated as CASSQADRAHYGYTF.

This chain joins TRBV4-1 and TRBJ2-7; 10 bases fit TRBD2. The CDR3 length is 19 residues. The V and J ends lost 1 base and 8 bases, in that order; junction bases with no gene match: 20. Germline CDR1 is MGHRA and CDR2 is YSYEKL. The CDR3 DNA is TGCGCCAGCAGCCAAGTACCGCCCGCTCTAGCGGGAGTTGGCACGAAGCAGTACTTC. This codes for CASSQVPPALAGVGTKQYF.

This clonotype was picked up many times. The chain is built from TRBV20-1 and TRBJ1-2, with a possible D match to TRBD1 (5 bases). CDR3 size: 12 residues. Germline CDR1 DFQATT, CDR2 SNEGSKA (reference sequence). V was trimmed by 3 bases and J by 7 bases, leaving 12 bases between them. This CDR3 is CSASRQQAGYTF. Written as DNA, the CDR3 is TGCAGTGCTAGCCGGCAACAGGCTGGCTACACCTTC.

The chain links TRBV13 to TRBJ2-1, with 11 bases matching TRBD2. V was pared by 0 bases and J by 9 bases, with 10 bases of the junction left unmatched. The length of the CDR3 is 17 residues. CDR1 and CDR2 (germline): PRHDT, FYEKMQ (reference sequence). This CDR3 is CASSLGLDSGGEPEQFF. In DNA, the CDR3 is TGTGCCAGCAGCTTAGGCCTGGATAGCGGGGGGGAGCCTGAGCAGTTCTTC.

This clonotype appeared a few times. This sequence joins TRBV19 and TRBJ2-7; tentative D call: TRBD2 (5 bases). V was shortened by 3 bases and J by 6 bases, with 18 bases between the two germline ends. CDR1 is LNHDA, CDR2 SQIVND, per germline (reference sequence). The CDR3 consists of 15 residues. CDR3 sequence reads: CASSIQDGIRGEQYF. The CDR3 DNA follows: TGTGCCAGTAGTATTCAGGATGGGATCCGGGGCGAGCAGTACTTC.

This sequence joins TRBV27 and TRBJ2-7; D is possibly TRBD1 (5 bases). Trimming pared 5 bases from V and 3 bases from J, leaving 11 bases between. CDR3 length: 13 amino acids. CDR1 and CDR2 from the germline V gene are MNHEY and SMNVEV (reference sequence). Here the CDR3 DNA reads TGTGCCAGCAGTCCGGACACCTTCTACGAGCAGTACTTC. Amino acid sequence: CASSPDTFYEQYF.

This chain uses TRBV15 with TRBJ1-1; D not certain. This CDR3 has 13 residues. The germline CDR1 and CDR2 sequences are LNHNV and YYDKDF (reference sequence). Trimming left V 0 bases short and J 4 bases short, with 6 bases between. The chain's CDR3 is CATSREPGTEAFF. CDR3 sequence (DNA): TGTGCCACCAGCAGAGAACCGGGCACTGAAGCTTTCTTT.

Concerning this clonotype: Possible read error: a much larger clone is one base away. The chain links TRBV6-2 or TRBV6-3 to TRBJ2-5; TRBD2 is a possible D gene (5 bases). In germline, CDR1 is MNHEY, CDR2 SVGEGT. Between the trimmed V and J ends, which lost 6 bases and 1 base, there was a span of 12 bases. The CDR3 runs 14 residues. CDR3: CASSPGLTQETQYF. The CDR3 nucleotides are TGTGCCAGCAGCCCCGGACTGACCCAAGAGACCCAGTACTTC.

The chain has TRBV27 and TRBJ2-7; no clear D gene. Germline CDR1 is MNHEY and CDR2 is SMNVEV (reference sequence). The V gene lost 6 bases and the J gene lost 0 bases, with 12 bases spanning the gap. The length of the CDR3 is 14 residues. CDR3: CASSDLGGSYEQYF. In nucleotides, the CDR3 is TGTGCCAGCAGCGACCTGGGTGGCTCCTACGAGCAGTACTTC.

The table lists this clonotype with many counts. The rearrangement joins TRBV7-2 to TRBJ1-2, with TRBD1 matching over 9 bases. Germline CDR1 and CDR2: SGHTA and FQGNSA. The trim removed 5 bases at V and 3 bases at J, leaving 7 bases unmatched. This CDR3 region has 15 residues. CDR3 DNA sequence: TGTGCCAGCAGCAAGGGACAGGGAGCCTACTATGGCTACACCTTC. Amino acid sequence: CASSKGQGAYYGYTF.

This clonotype appeared many times. The V and J genes are TRBV3-1 and TRBJ2-1; TRBD2 agrees at 8 bases. V trimming: 0 bases; J trimming: 6 bases; junction bases outside the gene matches: 4. This CDR3 is built from 15 residues. Germline loops: CDR1 LGHDT, CDR2 YNNKEL (reference sequence). The CDR3 nucleotides are TGTGCCAGCAGCCAAGAGGGACTAGAGGGCAATGAGCAGTTCTTC. Its translation is CASSQEGLEGNEQFF.

This clonotype was seen repeatedly, ten times or more. J is TRBJ2-7 and V is TRBV11-2, with D maybe TRBD2 (5 bases). The V and J ends lost 2 bases and 0 bases respectively, with 11 bases between them. This CDR3 has 15 residues. Per the germline V gene, CDR1 is SGHAT and CDR2 is FQNNGV. The CDR3 protein is CASSLRGEISYEQYF. The DNA for the CDR3 is TGTGCCAGCAGCTTACGTGGGGAGATCTCCTACGAGCAGTACTTC. The whole variable domain, remainder taken from reference TRBV11-2 and TRBJ2-7, is EAGVAQSPRYKIIEKRQSVAFWCNPISGHATLYWYQQILGQGPKLLIQFQNNGVVDDSQLPKDRFSAERLKGVDSTLKIQPAKLEDSAVYLCASSLRGEISYEQYFGPGTRLTVT.

This clonotype showed up many times. The V gene is TRBV29-1, the J gene TRBJ2-3; 12 nucleotides line up with TRBD2. The trim removed 6 bases at V and 4 bases at J, leaving 8 bases unmatched. The CDR3 runs to 15 residues. Per germline, CDR1 SQVTM and CDR2 ANQGSEA. In DNA form, the CDR3 reads TGCAGCGTCCGACGACTAGCGGGGGCGGCAGATACGCAGTATTTT. Amino acid sequence: CSVRRLAGAADTQYF.

This clonotype was detected ten times or more. The genes are TRBV20-1 and TRBJ2-5, with D possibly TRBD2 on 6 matching bases. Per the germline V gene, CDR1 is DFQATT and CDR2 is SNEGSKA (reference sequence). The germline V and J ends were trimmed by 3 bases and 4 bases, with 21 bases remaining between them. The CDR3 consists of 16 residues. The CDR3 coding sequence is TGCAGTGCTAGGGGGATCTTAGCGGAGAGAGGAGAGACCCAGTACTTC. Translated, it gives CSARGILAERGETQYF.

V gene TRBV20-1 combines with J gene TRBJ1-4; no firm D call. This CDR3 is 13 amino acids long. Trimming stripped 5 bases from V and 4 bases from J, with 11 bases between. CDR1 DFQATT and CDR2 SNEGSKA come from the germline V gene (reference sequence). The CDR3 DNA reads TGCAGTGCTCTGGGTTCGGATAATGAAAAACTGTTTTTT. As protein: CSALGSDNEKLFF.

There are many counts of this clonotype. J is TRBJ2-3 and V is TRBV7-2; the match to TRBD2 covers 8 bases. The CDR3 length is 14 residues. Germline V gene data show CDR1 as SGHTA and CDR2 as FQGNSA. The trim removed 1 base at V and 6 bases at J, leaving 3 bases unmatched. The CDR3 sequence is CASSLGLAGDTQYF. The DNA of the CDR3 is TGTGCCAGCAGCTTAGGGCTAGCGGGCGATACGCAGTATTTT.

In its sample, this clonotype was seen many times. The CDR3 sequence is CASSLFKEGAAFGHEQYF. The CDR3 nucleotides are TGTGCCAGCAGTTTATTCAAGGAGGGAGCCGCCTTTGGCCACGAGCAGTACTTC. The chain joins TRBV27 to TRBJ2-7, with D tentatively TRBD2 (6 bases). Germline CDR1 MNHEY, CDR2 SMNVEV (reference sequence). Trimming removed 1 base at V and 5 bases at J, with 24 bases between. This CDR3 region has 18 residues.

As to this clonotype: Being one base from a much bigger clone, this may be a read error. The chain is built from TRBV27 and TRBJ2-4, with D unresolved. CDR1 is MNHEY, CDR2 SMNVEV, per germline (reference sequence). The CDR3 extends over 13 amino acids. V shed 6 bases and J shed 1 base, with 7 bases lying between them. The DNA of the CDR3 is TGTGCCAGCAGCACCATTGCCAAAAACATTCAGTACTTC. Translation: CASSTIAKNIQYF.

V is TRBV9 and J is TRBJ1-1; TRBD1 matches at 7 bases. The length of the CDR3 is 18 residues. CDR1 is SGDLS and CDR2 is YYNGEE in the germline V gene. The V gene end was trimmed by 0 bases and the J gene end by 6 bases; junction bases not matched to a gene: 17. DNA of the CDR3: TGTGCCAGCAGCGTAGTGCCAGGGGGGATTGGATATAATGCTGAAGCTTTCTTT. It yields the protein CASSVVPGGIGYNAEAFF.